The 31 T cell receptor beta chains in this list originate from one sample, sequenced in a study of a mutant IDH1 vaccine in newly diagnosed glioma. Indicated time point: week 35, safety follow-up. Mutant IDH1 20-mer peptide, at 300 ug, made up each vaccine dose, with topical imiquimod. The protocol was immunoSEQ multiplex PCR, while the TCRdb copy is restricted to in-frame clones and leaves out a portion. In the table there are fewer than 70,000 clones, around 87% of which are singletons. These receptors have no identified antigens. Sequenced here: PBMCs, sampled from a glioma patient whose treatment included an IDH1 peptide vaccine. The receptors were sampled from a man in his thirties or forties with glioma.

The chain has TRBV5-4 and TRBJ1-5; D may be TRBD1 (6 bases). The CDR3 spans 15 residues. CDR1 is SGHNT and CDR2 is YYREEE in the germline V gene (reference sequence). Deletions cut 5 bases from V and 0 bases from J, with 12 bases between. The DNA for the CDR3 is TGTGCCAGCAGGCCGGGACACCCTAGCAATCAGCCCCAGCATTTT. Its protein product is CASRPGHPSNQPQHF.

A remark on this clone: The same CDR3 is also encoded by other DNA sequences in this sample. This sequence joins TRBV6-1 and TRBJ1-5; TRBD1 is a possible D gene (5 bases). The V end was cut by 6 bases, the J end by 0 bases, with 12 bases between. Germline V lookup: CDR1 MNHNS, CDR2 SASEGT. CDR3 length equals 15 residues. CDR3 region: CASSLTGDSNQPQHF. CDR3 nucleotide sequence: TGTGCCAGCAGCCTTACAGGAGATAGCAATCAGCCCCAGCATTTT.

This clone was observed a single time. This chain joins TRBV2 and TRBJ2-3; a possible D gene is TRBD1 (5 bases). The germline V gene encodes CDR1 SNHLY and CDR2 FYNNEI. The length of the CDR3 is 14 residues. Trimming pared 6 bases from V and 1 base from J, leaving 11 bases between. The CDR3: CASSNGHRTDTQYF. CDR3 bases: TGTGCCAGCAGCAATGGACACCGCACAGATACGCAGTATTTT.

The chain couples TRBV6-6 to TRBJ1-2, with TRBD1 identical over 7 bases. The CDR3 spans 13 residues. Germline trimming cut 7 bases from V and 5 bases from J; bases unmatched to any gene: 7. Germline-derived CDR1 and CDR2 are MNHNY and SVGAGI (reference sequence). CDR3 in DNA: TGTGCCAGCAAAGGACAGGCGTCATATGGCTACACCTTC. It specifies CASKGQASYGYTF.

This chain links TRBV5-8 with TRBJ1-2, with D maybe TRBD1 (5 bases). Germline assignment: CDR1 SGHTS and CDR2 YDEGEE. There are 15 residues in the CDR3. Trimming took off 4 bases at V and 3 bases at J, with 16 bases between the two ends. CDR3 nucleotides: TGTGCCAGCAGCCCCCGGTCAGGGCCCTACTATGGCTACACCTTC. This encodes CASSPRSGPYYGYTF.

The genes are TRBV27 and TRBJ2-6, with unresolved D. V lost 6 bases and J lost 0, with 6 bases in between. From germline, CDR1 is MNHEY and CDR2 SMNVEV (reference sequence). The CDR3 length is 14 residues. The CDR3 DNA sequence: TGTGCCAGCAGAATCTTCTCTGGGGCCAACGTCCTGACTTTC. Protein product: CASRIFSGANVLTF. Filled out from reference TRBV27 and TRBJ2-6, the complete variable domain reads EAQVTQNPRYLITVTGKKLTVTCSQNMNHEYMSWYRQDPGLGLRQIYYSMNVEVTDKGDVPEGYKVSRKEKRNFPLILESPSPNQTSLYFCASRIFSGANVLTFGAGSRLTVL.

This rearrangement joins TRBV14 to TRBJ1-5; D is unresolved. V was clipped by 0 bases and J by 9 bases, with 9 bases between them. The CDR3 runs 13 residues. Germline CDR1 is SGHDN and CDR2 is FVKESK. The CDR3 DNA follows: TGTGCCAGCAGCCAAGAGACGGGCCGGCCCCAGCATTTT. It is translated as CASSQETGRPQHF.

The chain employs TRBV18 and TRBJ1-2, with a tentative D call TRBD1 (5 bases). Germline V gene data show CDR1 as KGHSH and CDR2 as LQKENI. The CDR3 covers 16 residues. V was clipped by 3 bases and J by 2 bases, with 16 bases between them. The CDR3 here is CASSPNRDGGNYGYTF. In DNA form, the CDR3 reads TGTGCCAGCTCACCCAACCGGGACGGTGGCAACTATGGCTACACCTTC.

In this sample, this clone turned up once. The CDR3 sequence is CASSLVDLNSPLHF. The CDR3 DNA sequence: TGCGCCAGCAGCTTGGTGGACCTTAATTCACCCCTCCACTTT. The rearrangement uses TRBV5-1 and TRBJ1-6, with unresolved D. CDR3 size: 14 residues. CDR1 SGHRS and CDR2 YFSETQ come from the germline V gene. The V end lost 0 bases, the J end lost 6 bases, and 7 bases lay between the germline ends.

J is TRBJ2-1 and V is TRBV28, with TRBD2 matching over 10 bases. The CDR3 is 14 amino acids. Germline V gene sequence: CDR1 MDHEN, CDR2 SYDVKM. Losses at the gene ends were 5 bases for V and 6 bases for J; bases not matched to a gene: 4. The CDR3 protein is CASSLAGVLNEQFF. Written as DNA, the CDR3 is TGTGCCAGCAGTCTAGCGGGGGTTCTCAATGAGCAGTTCTTC.

A single count supports this clone. This chain joins TRBV5-8 and TRBJ2-7, with 8 bases lining up with TRBD1. V lost 2 bases to trimming and J lost 4 bases; unmatched junction nucleotides: 5. The CDR3 spans 14 residues. Germline CDR1 and CDR2: SGHTS and YDEGEE. The CDR3 spells CASSLGQGLYEQYF. CDR3 DNA sequence: TGTGCCAGCAGCTTAGGACAGGGCCTATACGAGCAGTACTTC.

The chain is built from TRBV5-1 and TRBJ1-1, with a weak D call TRBD1 (6 bases). Germline values: CDR1 SGHRS, CDR2 YFSETQ. The CDR3 sequence is 22 residues long. The V end was cut by 0 bases, the J end by 1 base, with 31 bases between. The CDR3 DNA reads as TGCGCCAGCAGCTTGGCCTTTGCAGGGGCGGCCTATAAGCGCCCCGAGAACACTGAAGCTTTCTTT. This encodes CASSLAFAGAAYKRPENTEAFF. Looking up the rest from reference TRBV5-1 and TRBJ1-1 gives the full variable domain: KAGVTQTPRYLIKTRGQQVTLSCSPISGHRSVSWYQQTPGQGLQFLFEYFSETQRNKGNFPGRFSGRQFSNSRSEMNVSTLELGDSALYLCASSLAFAGAAYKRPENTEAFFGQGTRLTVV.

V is TRBV30 and J is TRBJ2-1; D gene uncertain. The CDR3 has 13 amino acids. The V end lost 4 bases, the J end lost 4 bases, and 11 bases lay between the germline ends. CDR1 GTSNPN and CDR2 SVGIG come from the germline V gene (reference sequence). Written as DNA, the CDR3 is TGTGCCTGGACAGGCTTAATTTACAATGAGCAGTTCTTC. Encoded protein: CAWTGLIYNEQFF.

The chain links TRBV4-3 to TRBJ2-5; no definite D call. V lost 0 bases, J lost 1 base, and 9 bases lay in between. Germline V gene sequence: CDR1 LGHNA, CDR2 YSLEER. The CDR3 has 15 amino acids. CDR3 sequence reads: CASSQDKGPQETQYF. The CDR3 DNA follows: TGCGCCAGCAGCCAAGATAAGGGTCCCCAAGAGACCCAGTACTTC.

This chain joins TRBV19 and TRBJ1-5, with unresolved D. Germline CDR1 is LNHDA and CDR2 is SQIVND (reference sequence). V lost 3 bases and J lost 6, with 15 bases in between. The CDR3 contains 15 residues. CDR3 bases: TGTGCCAGTAGTATTAATTCGGGGAGAGGTCAGCCCCAGCATTTT. It yields the protein CASSINSGRGQPQHF.

This chain uses TRBV5-1 with TRBJ2-3; D unclear. Trimming took off 4 bases at V and 0 bases at J, with 12 bases between the two ends. The length of the CDR3 is 15 residues. CDR1 SGHRS and CDR2 YFSETQ come from the germline V gene. The CDR3 DNA follows: TGCGCCAGCAGCCTCTATGGTCCTAGCACAGATACGCAGTATTTT. This sequence encodes CASSLYGPSTDTQYF.

The genes are TRBV4-2 and TRBJ2-6; 11 bases fit TRBD2. Per germline, CDR1 LGHNA and CDR2 YNFKEQ. V lost 2 bases and J lost 0; bases outside the gene matches: 3. The CDR3 is made up of 18 amino acids. The CDR3 here is CASSQRLAGSSGANVLTF. The CDR3 DNA sequence: TGTGCCAGCAGCCAAAGACTAGCGGGGAGCTCTGGGGCCAACGTCCTGACTTTC.

The rearrangement links TRBV2 to TRBJ1-3, with TRBD1 as a possible D gene (6 bases). Trimming left V 10 bases short and J 0 bases short, with 16 bases between. CDR3 length: 15 residues. Germline assignment: CDR1 SNHLY and CDR2 FYNNEI. CDR3 sequence reads: CATSVRGNSGNTIYF. The CDR3 coding sequence is TGTGCCACCTCTGTCAGGGGAAACTCTGGAAACACCATATATTTT.

V and J are TRBV7-2 and TRBJ2-7, with TRBD2 matching over 9 bases. CDR3 size: 14 residues. Trimming took 3 bases from V and 3 from J; bases not matched to a gene: 3. The germline V gene has CDR1 SGHTA and CDR2 FQGNSA. The CDR3 DNA follows: TGTGCCAGCAGCTTCTCTAGCGGGGACTACGAGCAGTACTTC. Protein product: CASSFSSGDYEQYF.

The V call is TRBV6-6, the J call TRBJ1-6; D is perhaps TRBD1 (6 bases). There are 16 residues in the CDR3. Trimming took off 0 bases at V and 6 bases at J, with 12 bases between the two ends. Looked up from germline, CDR1 is MNHNY and CDR2 is SVGAGI (reference sequence). CDR3 DNA sequence: TGTGCCAGCAGTTACTCGGGTTCCAGGGGTAATTCACCCCTCCACTTT. As protein: CASSYSGSRGNSPLHF.

This chain connects TRBV11-2 to TRBJ2-7, with D perhaps being TRBD1 or TRBD2 (5 bases each). The germline gives CDR1 SGHAT, CDR2 FQNNGV. CDR3 length: 13 amino acids. V shed 6 bases and J shed 5 bases, with 14 bases lying between them. The CDR3 nucleotides are TGTGCCAGCAGTTCTCCATGGGACCACGAGCAGTACTTC. As protein: CASSSPWDHEQYF.

This clone showed up just a few times. The chain links TRBV19 to TRBJ1-1; D is possibly TRBD1 (5 bases). CDR1 and CDR2 from the germline V gene are LNHDA and SQIVND (reference sequence). V lost 5 bases and J lost 4, with 14 bases in between. The CDR3 spans 14 residues. CDR3 bases: TGTGCCAGTAGTGGGCGAAGGGGTGGCACTGAAGCTTTCTTT. Its translation: CASSGRRGGTEAFF.

This chain joins TRBV7-2 and TRBJ2-3, with TRBD1 identical over 9 bases. This CDR3 spans 14 amino acids. V lost 6 bases to trimming and J lost 9 bases; unmatched junction nucleotides: 10. Germline CDR1 and CDR2: SGHTA and FQGNSA. CDR3 nucleotides: TGTGCCAGCAGTTCCCGTCCCGGACAGGGGACGCAGTATTTT. Translation: CASSSRPGQGTQYF.

The V gene is TRBV30, the J gene TRBJ2-3, with 7 bases that match TRBD1. With 3 bases clipped from V and 4 bases from J, the junction kept 13 bases outside the gene matches. The CDR3 contains 16 residues. The V gene's germline CDR1 is GTSNPN and CDR2 SVGIG (reference sequence). CDR3: CAWSQGWTGRSDTQYF. The CDR3 region has the DNA TGTGCCTGGAGCCAGGGGTGGACAGGTCGTTCAGATACGCAGTATTTT.

The genes are TRBV30 and TRBJ1-4; D perhaps matches TRBD1 (6 bases). Trimming removed 4 bases from V and 5 bases from J, with 14 bases in between. The germline V gene encodes CDR1 GTSNPN and CDR2 SVGIG (reference sequence). This CDR3 region has 14 residues. This CDR3 is CAWNTGFLNEKLFF. CDR3 coding DNA: TGTGCCTGGAATACAGGGTTTCTCAATGAAAAACTGTTTTTT. Filled out from reference TRBV30 and TRBJ1-4, the complete variable domain reads SQTIHQWPATLVQPVGSPLSLECTVEGTSNPNLYWYRQAAGRGLQLLFYSVGIGQISSEVPQNLSASRPQDRQFILSSKKLLLSDSGFYLCAWNTGFLNEKLFFGSGTQLSVL.

This clone was recorded only once. The chain employs TRBV5-1 and TRBJ1-2; TRBD1 is a possible D gene (6 bases). Between the trimmed V and J ends, which lost 4 bases and 1 base, there was a span of 11 bases. CDR3 size: 14 residues. CDR1 is SGHRS and CDR2 is YFSETQ in the germline V gene. The CDR3 reads CASSLVQGNYGYTF. Here the CDR3 DNA reads TGCGCCAGCAGCCTGGTACAGGGTAACTATGGCTACACCTTC. The full variable domain, its missing parts supplied by reference TRBV5-1 and TRBJ1-2, is KAGVTQTPRYLIKTRGQQVTLSCSPISGHRSVSWYQQTPGQGLQFLFEYFSETQRNKGNFPGRFSGRQFSNSRSEMNVSTLELGDSALYLCASSLVQGNYGYTFGSGTRLTVV.

The chain recombines TRBV30 with TRBJ1-5; 10 positions match TRBD1. Germline lookup yields CDR1 GTSNPN and CDR2 SVGIG (reference sequence). The CDR3 runs 15 residues. Unmatched junction bases numbered 6, after V lost 1 base and J lost 6 bases. The CDR3 DNA reads as TGTGCCTGGAGTGGGGGGACAGGGGAGGGTCAGCCCCAGCATTTT. This codes for CAWSGGTGEGQPQHF.

The chain links TRBV27 to TRBJ2-7, with TRBD2 as a possible D gene (6 bases). The CDR3 consists of 13 residues. CDR1 and CDR2 from the germline V gene are MNHEY and SMNVEV (reference sequence). V lost 3 bases, J lost 7 bases, and 13 bases lay in between. In nucleotides, the CDR3 is TGTGCCAGCAGTTTCGGGGCTGCGGGGGAGCAGTACTTC. This codes for CASSFGAAGEQYF.

The genes are TRBV20-1 and TRBJ1-2, with 8 bases aligning to TRBD1. The J segment lost 6 bases and the V segment lost 6 bases, leaving 3 bases of the junction unmatched. The CDR3 has 11 residues. Germline values: CDR1 DFQATT, CDR2 SNEGSKA (reference sequence). The CDR3 spells CSANRGDGYTF. The DNA of the CDR3 is TGCAGTGCAAACAGGGGGGATGGCTACACCTTC.

V is TRBV11-2 and J is TRBJ2-7; 9 bases fit TRBD1. This CDR3 has 17 amino acids. The germline V gene has CDR1 SGHAT and CDR2 FQNNGV. Trimming removed 6 bases from V and 4 bases from J; junction bases left unmatched: 16. CDR3 sequence reads: CASSSRPGQGLGYEQYF. The CDR3 bases are TGTGCCAGCAGTTCCAGACCGGGACAGGGTCTCGGGTACGAGCAGTACTTC.

The chain has TRBV11-2 and TRBJ1-4, with TRBD1 matching 7 bases. The CDR3 is made up of 16 amino acids. Germline CDR1 SGHAT, CDR2 FQNNGV. The trim removed 6 bases at V and 6 bases at J, leaving 13 bases unmatched. DNA for the CDR3: TGTGCCAGCAGAACTCCTAAGAGGGGGCCTGATGAAAAACTGTTTTTT. It translates to CASRTPKRGPDEKLFF.